This TCR beta chain was found in a study of blood T cell repertoires in COVID-19. The CDR3 consists of 16 residues. How the authors handled the data: Quantification of nucleated cells was approximated via reference gene primer amplification. The data were produced by immunoSEQ multiplex PCR, yet TCRdb's version contains in-frame clones alone and is incomplete. V and J calls and clone size are copied from that table; D and trimming were computed from the DNA. The sample lists 200,000 or so clones, 85% to 90% seen once, with roughly 2.5% in the top ten. The Seattle patients joined while their infection was active and were tracked longitudinally afterward.

The source material was peripheral blood. The receptor comes from a man aged 30-40 years with COVID-19, enrolled during active disease. V is TRBV21-1 and J is TRBJ2-5; the table's D call, TRBD2, was not checked against the DNA. TRBV21-1 is a pseudogene segment. The CDR3 loop reads CASSKDRRGHQETQYF. In DNA, the CDR3 is TGTGCCAGCAGCAAAGATCGGAGAGGCCACCAAGAGACCCAGTACTTC.